This passage covers 24 T cell receptor beta chains from one sample sequenced in a study of T cells after yellow fever vaccination. TCRdb called the 5' RACE reads again in MiXCR, with one record for every CDR3 protein. This sample has some 320,000 distinct CDR3 sequences, with approximately 10% found just once. Here the sequenced sample was CD4+ T cells sorted from PBMCs, taken 5 days after the yellow fever booster vaccination. These receptors were obtained from a man aged 18 to 35 who received the YFV17D yellow fever vaccine.

The chain combines TRBV18 with TRBJ1-5; the D gene is possibly TRBD1 (5 bases). Germline V lookup: CDR1 KGHSH, CDR2 LQKENI. Trimming left V 2 bases short and J 0 bases short, with 8 bases between. This CDR3 has 15 residues. The CDR3 bases are TGTGCCAGCTCACCAGAGGGGAATAGCAATCAGCCCCAGCATTTT. Translating gives CASSPEGNSNQPQHF.

The chain recombines TRBV3-1 with TRBJ2-5; D is possibly TRBD2 (6 bases). CDR3 size: 13 residues. Per the germline V gene, CDR1 is LGHDT and CDR2 is YNNKEL (reference sequence). Trimming shortened V by 8 bases and J by 5 bases, and 15 bases separated the two germline ends. The CDR3 region has the DNA TGTGCCAGCGCCCGGGACTCGGAGGAGACCCAGTACTTC. Its protein is CASARDSEETQYF.

This clonotype was found a few times. The chain uses TRBV6-2 or TRBV6-3 and TRBJ2-5; D gene uncertain. The ends were cut back, 6 bases at V and 3 bases at J, with 11 bases in the middle. CDR1 is MNHEY, CDR2 SVGEGT, per germline. The CDR3 has 13 amino acids. For the CDR3, the DNA is TGTGCCAGCAGCGAAGGACGGAAAGAGACCCAGTACTTC. Translation gives CASSEGRKETQYF.

The chain recombines TRBV19 with TRBJ1-1; D call uncertain. The CDR3 length is 14 residues. V lost 5 bases to trimming and J lost 4 bases, with 14 bases between them. Germline CDR1 LNHDA, CDR2 SQIVND (reference sequence). CDR3 protein: CASSWRERGTEAFF. The CDR3 DNA reads as TGTGCCAGTAGTTGGCGGGAGCGAGGCACTGAAGCTTTCTTT.

The chain recombines TRBV5-6 with TRBJ2-5; 10 bases agree with TRBD2. V was pared by 7 bases and J by 2 bases, with 5 bases of the junction left unmatched. Per the germline V gene, CDR1 is SGHDT and CDR2 is YYEEEE. This CDR3 region has 14 residues. CDR3 in amino acids: CASGGLAAQETQYF. The CDR3 nucleotides are TGTGCCAGCGGCGGACTAGCGGCACAAGAGACCCAGTACTTC.

V and J are TRBV6-4 and TRBJ2-4; TRBD2 is a possible D gene (5 bases). In germline, CDR1 is MRHNA, CDR2 SNTAGT. V was pared by 5 bases and J by 12 bases, with 23 bases between. CDR3 length: 15 residues. DNA for the CDR3: TGTGCCAGCAGTCGCCGCAGCTCCGGGGAAACACCTCAGTACTTC. Protein: CASSRRSSGETPQYF.

This clonotype was seen a few times. The chain links TRBV4-1 to TRBJ2-7, with D perhaps matching TRBD1 (6 bases). Germline V gene data show CDR1 as MGHRA and CDR2 as YSYEKL. Trimming removed 1 base at V and 4 bases at J, with 11 bases between. This CDR3 is built from 14 residues. The CDR3 DNA sequence: TGCGCCAGCAGCCAAGCGGGACATCGTTACGAGCAGTACTTC. It is translated as CASSQAGHRYEQYF.

This clonotype was detected ten times or more. The rearrangement joins TRBV18 to TRBJ2-3; 9 nucleotides match TRBD1. The CDR3 totals 17 residues. Per germline, CDR1 KGHSH and CDR2 LQKENI. The ends lost 0 bases at V and 2 bases at J; junction bases unmatched: 6. The CDR3 spells CASSPPLTGGDTDTQYF. The CDR3 DNA is TGTGCCAGCTCACCACCCCTGACAGGGGGAGACACAGATACGCAGTATTTT.

This clonotype was recorded a few times. V usage is TRBV7-3 and J usage is TRBJ2-6, with 9 nucleotides matching TRBD1. The germline CDR1 and CDR2 sequences are SGHTA and FQGTGA. This CDR3 is 18 amino acids long. The V segment lost 5 bases and the J segment 0 bases; nucleotides outside the gene matches: 8. The CDR3 nucleotides are TGTGCCAGCAGCCCACAGGGGGCATCCCTCTCTGGGGCCAACGTCCTGACTTTC. Amino acids: CASSPQGASLSGANVLTF.

This clonotype occurred a few times. The chain couples TRBV20-1 to TRBJ1-1, with D possibly TRBD1 on 5 matching bases. Germline V lookup: CDR1 DFQATT, CDR2 SNEGSKA (reference sequence). V lost 6 bases, J lost 0 bases, and 17 bases lay in between. The CDR3 runs 15 residues. CDR3 region: CSAPSTGAMNTEAFF. CDR3 nucleotide sequence: TGCAGTGCCCCCTCAACAGGCGCAATGAACACTGAAGCTTTCTTT.

The sample holds a few counts of this clonotype. The gene calls are TRBV20-1 and TRBJ1-1; the D gene is possibly TRBD1 (5 bases). This CDR3 contains 14 residues. CDR1 and CDR2 (germline): DFQATT, SNEGSKA (reference sequence). The CDR3 DNA follows: TGCAGCGGTCTGCCGGGGGTCCTGAACACTGAAGCTTTCTTT. This codes for CSGLPGVLNTEAFF.

The table lists this clonotype with a few counts. The J gene is TRBJ2-1, the V gene TRBV6-4; tentatively, D is TRBD1 (7 bases). Germline loops: CDR1 MRHNA, CDR2 SNTAGT. The V gene lost 4 bases and the J gene lost 9 bases, with 10 bases spanning the gap. This CDR3 has 12 amino acids. The CDR3 region has the DNA TGTGCCAGCAGTGGCCAGGGGGGTGAGCAGTTCTTC. This translates into CASSGQGGEQFF.

This clonotype was seen ten or more times. V usage is TRBV7-2 and J usage is TRBJ2-2; no definite D call. Germline CDR1 reads SGHTA; CDR2 reads FQGNSA. This CDR3 has 13 amino acids. V lost 5 bases to trimming and J lost 4 bases, with 8 bases between them. CDR3 region: CASSQSPTGELFF. CDR3 coding DNA: TGTGCCAGCAGCCAGAGCCCCACCGGGGAGCTGTTTTTT.

This clonotype came up many times. The chain carries TRBV12-3 or TRBV12-4 and TRBJ1-1; D uncertain. Trimming cost V 6 bases and J 5 bases, with 13 bases left between them. The CDR3 is made up of 13 amino acids. The CDR3 spells CASRPTRITEAFF. The CDR3, as DNA: TGTGCCAGCAGACCGACACGAATAACTGAAGCTTTCTTT.

This clonotype was seen more than once but under ten times. This chain joins TRBV2 and TRBJ1-1, with 7 bases matching TRBD1. The CDR3 consists of 15 residues. The V and J ends lost 8 bases and 3 bases, in that order; junction bases with no gene match: 12. CDR1 SNHLY and CDR2 FYNNEI come from the germline V gene. Written as DNA, the CDR3 is TGTGCCAGCGGGAGCCAGGGGGTGCGGGACACTGAAGCTTTCTTT. Its protein is CASGSQGVRDTEAFF.

This clonotype was detected only a few times. This rearrangement joins TRBV20-1 to TRBJ2-3; D is uncertain. CDR3 length: 13 residues. Germline CDR1 reads DFQATT; CDR2 reads SNEGSKA (reference sequence). V was shortened by 5 bases and J by 3 bases, with 12 bases between the two germline ends. CDR3 sequence reads: CSAAKERTDTQYF. Written as DNA, the CDR3 is TGCAGTGCTGCGAAAGAGAGGACAGATACGCAGTATTTT.

This clonotype has more than one count but fewer than ten. This chain connects TRBV6-2 or TRBV6-3 to TRBJ2-3, with TRBD2 as a possible D gene (6 bases). The V and J ends lost 2 bases and 2 bases respectively, with 11 bases between them. The germline CDR1 and CDR2 sequences are MNHEY and SVGEGT. CDR3 length: 15 amino acids. CDR3 nucleotides: TGTGCCAGCAGTTACGGACTACCATACACAGATACGCAGTATTTT. This gives the protein CASSYGLPYTDTQYF.

This clonotype has just a few counts. The chain joins TRBV5-5 to TRBJ1-6, with D uncertain. This CDR3 contains 15 residues. Deletions cut 4 bases from V and 6 bases from J, with 14 bases between. Looked up from germline, CDR1 is SGHKS and CDR2 is YYEKEE (reference sequence). The CDR3: CASSPELAANSPLHF. In DNA, the CDR3 is TGTGCCAGCAGCCCTGAGCTTGCGGCTAATTCACCCCTCCACTTT. Full variable domain (missing parts from reference TRBV5-5 and TRBJ1-6): DAGVTQSPTHLIKTRGQQVTLRCSPISGHKSVSWYQQVLGQGPQFIFQYYEKEERGRGNFPDRFSARQFPNYSSELNVNALLLGDSALYLCASSPELAANSPLHFGNGTRLTVT.

This clonotype has more than one count but fewer than ten. The chain carries TRBV4-1 and TRBJ2-5, with 8 bases aligning to TRBD2. V was pared by 4 bases and J by 5 bases, with 6 bases of the junction left unmatched. From germline, CDR1 is MGHRA and CDR2 YSYEKL. This CDR3 comprises 14 residues. The CDR3 here is CASSPGGGRETQYF. As DNA, the CDR3 is TGCGCCAGCAGCCCGGGGGGGGGACGCGAGACCCAGTACTTC.

This clonotype was detected a few times. The gene calls are TRBV7-9 and TRBJ1-2, with a weak D call TRBD1 (6 bases). Trimming cost V 5 bases and J 7 bases, with 17 bases left between them. Looked up from germline, CDR1 is SEHNR and CDR2 is FQNEAQ (reference sequence). The CDR3 length is 14 residues. In DNA, the CDR3 is TGTGCCAGCAGCCCGGCAGGGACACCCGGTGGCTACACCTTC. It specifies CASSPAGTPGGYTF.

This chain joins TRBV15 and TRBJ1-5; D might be TRBD1 (5 bases). CDR1 LNHNV and CDR2 YYDKDF come from the germline V gene (reference sequence). This CDR3 comprises 14 residues. V dropped 0 bases and J dropped 5 bases, with 8 bases sitting between them. In DNA, the CDR3 is TGTGCCACCAGCAGAGATGGGGCTCATCAGCCCCAGCATTTT. It encodes CATSRDGAHQPQHF.

In its sample, this clonotype was seen a few times. V is TRBV7-9 and J is TRBJ1-1; D gene unclear. The CDR3 loop spans 15 amino acids. The germline V gene encodes CDR1 SEHNR and CDR2 FQNEAQ (reference sequence). Trimming cost V 2 bases and J 1 base, with 11 bases left between them. The CDR3 here is CASSLPGLQNTEAFF. In DNA form, the CDR3 reads TGTGCCAGCAGCTTACCGGGCCTTCAGAACACTGAAGCTTTCTTT. Based on the CDR3 plus reference TRBV7-9 and TRBJ1-1, the full variable domain is DTGVSQNPRHKITKRGQNVTFRCDPISEHNRLYWYRQTLGQGPEFLTYFQNEAQLEKSRLLSDRFSAERPKGSFSTLEIQRTEQGDSAMYLCASSLPGLQNTEAFFGQGTRLTVV.

The V gene is TRBV12-3 or TRBV12-4, the J gene TRBJ1-1; TRBD1 matches 8 bases. The CDR3 extends over 14 amino acids. Trimming cost V 8 bases and J 0 bases; bases outside gene matches: 5. The CDR3 coding sequence is TGTGCCAGCGTGCCGACAGGGGTGAACACTGAAGCTTTCTTT. Protein: CASVPTGVNTEAFF.

This clonotype was detected only a few times. The chain employs TRBV10-3 and TRBJ2-3; 8 nucleotides agree with TRBD2. V trimming: 5 bases; J trimming: 7 bases; junction bases outside the gene matches: 11. The CDR3 is 15 amino acids. In germline, CDR1 is ENHRY, CDR2 SYGVKD. In DNA, the CDR3 is TGTGCCATCAGTAGACTAGCGCCCGAACGGCATACGCAGTATTTT. Translating it yields CAISRLAPERHTQYF.